This T cell receptor (beta chain) was sequenced for a study of blood T cells in healthy people across ages. The draw of peripheral blood yielded around 10 milliliters from each donor. Primers used in a second PCR of about 6 to 11 cycles were a sample-barcoded 5' primer and a J-beta primer mix. One entry per CDR3 protein results from TCRdb running MiXCR on the 5' RACE reads. The table has some 860,000 distinct CDR3 sequences, 56% seen once. Unmatched junction bases numbered 9, after V lost 2 bases and J lost 0 bases. Germline CDR1 and CDR2: MDHEN and SYDVKM. This CDR3 is 18 amino acids long. The sample was blood. This receptor was identified in a man aged 40-55 years in good health. The V gene is TRBV28, the J gene TRBJ1-1; TRBD1 matches at 10 bases. The CDR3 DNA follows: TGTGCCAGCAGTTTAATGGACAGGGGGGAAAAAATGAACACTGAAGCTTTCTTT. Protein sequence: CASSLMDRGEKMNTEAFF.